A selection of T cell receptor beta chains follows, all from one sample in a study of control samples from healthy donors and cancer patients. Produced via immunoSEQ multiplex PCR; TCRdb's table is partial and in-frame only. The sample has approximately 100,000 clones, 75% to 95% seen once; the top ten hold roughly 4%. The specimen sequenced was blood. The receptors shown here come from a human donor in good health. The donor label of this sample is uncertain. CDR3s include the opening cysteine and the closing phenylalanine or tryptophan. D genes are given only for firm matches. Expanded clones are given a class, and other clones once, few, many or no size at all.

d_call | j_call | v_call | clone_size | cdr3_length | cdr3_aa | cdr3_nt
. | TRBJ1-3 | TRBV5-4 | . | 12 | CASSSDGNTIYF | TGTGCCAGCAGCTCGGATGGAAACACCATATATTTT
. | TRBJ2-2 | TRBV12-3/TRBV12-4 | . | 13 | CASSTRNTGELFF | TGTGCCAGCAGCACAAGGAACACCGGGGAGCTGTTTTTT
. | TRBJ2-1 | TRBV6-4 | once | 14 | CASSAQGVWNEQFF | TGTGCCAGCAGTGCCCAGGGTGTTTGGAATGAGCAGTTCTTC
. | TRBJ1-1 | TRBV25-1 | . | 11 | CASRWNTEAFF | TGTGCCAGCAGATGGAACACTGAAGCTTTCTTT
. | TRBJ1-2 | TRBV28 | . | 11 | CASSSGLWVTF | TGTGCCAGCAGTTCCGGGCTTTGGGTCACCTTC
. | TRBJ2-1 | TRBV7-8 | . | 15 | CASSSLRLFPNEQFF | TGTGCCAGCAGCTCGCTACGCCTCTTCCCCAATGAGCAGTTCTTC
. | TRBJ2-3 | TRBV18 | . | 13 | CASSPPDRNTQYF | TGTGCCAGCTCACCACCGGACCGCAATACGCAGTATTTT
TRBD1 | TRBJ2-2 | TRBV24-1 | . | 16 | CATSDSGTGNTGELFF | TGTGCCACCAGTGACTCCGGGACAGGAAACACCGGGGAGCTGTTTTTT
. | TRBJ2-2 | TRBV19 | . | 14 | CASSLVGYAGELFF | TGTGCCAGTAGCCTAGTGGGGTACGCCGGGGAGCTGTTTTTT
. | TRBJ2-3 | TRBV2 | . | 14 | CASSEYSSADTQYF | TGTGCCAGCAGTGAATATTCGTCCGCAGATACGCAGTATTTT